The clone carrying this T cell receptor (beta chain) was recorded at least ten times. What it binds is unknown. This sample is drawn from a study of T cells in Graves' hyperthyroidism and ophthalmopathy. V gave up 8 bases and J gave up 9 bases, with 16 bases separating them. The germline V gene encodes CDR1 MNHEY and CDR2 SVGAGI. The CDR3 consists of 12 residues. TCR beta CDR3 regions were amplified from RNA transcripts. The TCR CDR3 first-round RT-PCR relied on the HTBI primer set. One entry per CDR3 protein, called by TCRdb with MiXCR from the multiplex PCR reads. The top ten clones hold roughly 19% of a sample with 450,000 to 700,000 distinct CDR3 sequences, around 46% of them seen once. General observations from the study: Blood held most thyroid clonotypes expanded above 0.001 frequency. Ophthalmopathy cases were set apart from stable hyperthyroidism by a 13 V-J model.

The J gene is TRBJ1-2, the V gene TRBV6-5; no reliable D call. Sequencing was carried out using peripheral blood or thyroid tissue (not recorded which). This TCR derives from an adult woman with Graves' disease, either hyperthyroidism or ophthalmopathy (not recorded which). CDR3: CASSFDRERYTF. The CDR3, as DNA: TGTGCCAGCTCTTTTGACCGGGAGCGCTACACCTTC.